The next 12 T cell receptor beta chains were all read from a single sample in a study of human T cells and chemical hapten exposure (dated by TCRdb to about 2021). The protocol used for the library was RACE. TCRdb lists the instrument as NextSeq 500. The public reads were run again by TCRdb, first through fastp at Q25 and then through MiXCR, and only productive beta chains were kept. Identical CDR3 proteins give one entry, which carries the most common genes and DNA. For this sample there are about 360,000 distinct CDR3 sequences; 4.8% appear just once. The ten largest clonotypes hold around 2% of the sample. The sample's time point label, decoded: patch test 1, 2 weeks after DPC sensitization. The sample's treatment or condition label, decoded: therapeutic diphenylcyclopropenone sensitization with weekly scalp DPC. The specimen was whole blood, collected in connection with sensitization to the hapten diphenylcyclopropenone (DPC). These TCRs come from a woman aged 45-59 years with alopecia areata. Some clones in this sample may be carry-over from other donors' samples.

Many counts were recorded for this clonotype. The chain is built from TRBV7-9 and TRBJ2-1; possibly TRBD1 for D (6 bases). The V end lost 5 bases, the J end lost 4 bases, and 12 bases lay between the germline ends. This CDR3 region has 14 residues. Per germline, CDR1 SEHNR and CDR2 FQNEAQ (reference sequence). The CDR3 loop is CASSTRTEYNEQFF. The CDR3 nucleotides read TGTGCCAGCAGCACTCGGACAGAATACAATGAGCAGTTCTTC.

The table lists this clonotype with many counts. The chain has TRBV7-8 and TRBJ2-3; no clear D gene. The V end lost 0 bases, the J end lost 2 bases, and 6 bases lay between the germline ends. CDR3 length equals 14 residues. Germline V CDR1 and CDR2: SGHVS, FQNEAQ. CDR3 sequence (DNA): TGTGCCAGCAGCTTAGCGGGATTCACAGATACGCAGTATTTT. It codes for CASSLAGFTDTQYF.

The table lists this clonotype with many counts. This chain joins TRBV7-2 and TRBJ2-5; D unresolved. From germline, CDR1 is SGHTA and CDR2 FQGNSA. The germline V and J ends were trimmed by 5 bases and 5 bases, with 18 bases remaining between them. The CDR3 is 15 amino acids. This CDR3 is CASSLLWLVGETQYF. Written as DNA, the CDR3 is TGTGCCAGCAGCCTCCTTTGGTTGGTAGGGGAGACCCAGTACTTC.

The table lists this clonotype with many counts. The chain recombines TRBV28 with TRBJ2-7; 9 nucleotides match TRBD2. CDR1 and CDR2 from the germline V gene are MDHEN and SYDVKM. The CDR3 has 15 residues. After removal of 6 bases from V and 2 bases from J, the junction contained 8 bases not matched to a gene. The DNA for the CDR3 is TGTGCCAGCAGCGGTAGCGGGAGCTGGACCTACGAGCAGTACTTC. It encodes CASSGSGSWTYEQYF. The whole variable domain, remainder taken from reference TRBV28 and TRBJ2-7, is DVKVTQSSRYLVKRTGEKVFLECVQDMDHENMFWYRQDPGLGLRLIYFSYDVKMKEKGDIPEGYSVSREKKERFSLILESASTNQTSMYLCASSGSGSWTYEQYFGPGTRLTVT.

This chain connects TRBV20-1 to TRBJ2-7; D is possibly TRBD2 (5 bases). V lost 2 bases and J 0 bases, leaving 8 bases between the germline ends. The CDR3 has 13 residues. From germline, CDR1 is DFQATT and CDR2 SNEGSKA (reference sequence). The CDR3 region is CSARLASSYEQYF. CDR3 sequence (DNA): TGCAGTGCTAGACTAGCCAGCTCCTACGAGCAGTACTTC.

This clonotype was recorded at least ten times. The chain employs TRBV20-1 and TRBJ2-1; a possible D gene is TRBD1 (5 bases). The V end lost 3 bases, the J end lost 10 bases, and 13 bases lay between the germline ends. This CDR3 region has 12 residues. Germline V CDR1 and CDR2: DFQATT, SNEGSKA (reference sequence). The DNA for the CDR3 is TGCAGTGCTAGGGACACCTTAAGGGAGCAGTTCTTC. Its protein is CSARDTLREQFF.

This clonotype was counted many times. The rearrangement joins TRBV5-4 to TRBJ1-2; TRBD1 agrees at 7 bases. CDR3 size: 15 residues. Germline CDR1 SGHNT, CDR2 YYREEE (reference sequence). V shed 4 bases and J 4 bases; nucleotides not matched to a gene: 10. In DNA, the CDR3 is TGTGCCAGCAGCCTAGACAGGGACTTCTTCTATGGCTACACCTTC. Its protein product is CASSLDRDFFYGYTF.

The rearrangement uses TRBV13 and TRBJ2-4, with D perhaps matching TRBD1 or TRBD2 (6 bases each). This CDR3 spans 16 amino acids. The germline V and J ends were trimmed by 5 bases and 1 base, with 15 bases remaining between them. Germline V lookup: CDR1 PRHDT, CDR2 FYEKMQ (reference sequence). CDR3 nucleotide sequence: TGTGCCAGCAGCCAGGAGGGGGGCTTGGCCAAAAACATTCAGTACTTC. Translated, it gives CASSQEGGLAKNIQYF.

This clonotype occurred a few times. The J gene is TRBJ1-2, the V gene TRBV4-1; 10 nucleotides agree with TRBD1. The V segment lost 1 base and the J segment 7 bases; nucleotides outside the gene matches: 6. The CDR3 contains 15 residues. Germline V gives CDR1 MGHRA, CDR2 YSYEKL. This CDR3 reads CASSQVGTGDTGYTF. CDR3 coding DNA: TGCGCCAGCAGCCAAGTTGGGACAGGGGATACTGGCTACACCTTC.

The sample holds many counts of this clonotype. This chain joins TRBV4-2 and TRBJ1-3, with a tentative D call TRBD1 (5 bases). Trimming pared 5 bases from V and 0 bases from J, leaving 26 bases between. CDR1 and CDR2 from the germline V gene are LGHNA and YNFKEQ. The length of the CDR3 is 20 residues. The CDR3 here is CASSERGGAASRTSGNTIYF. Written as DNA, the CDR3 is TGTGCCAGCAGCGAACGAGGAGGGGCCGCATCTCGGACCTCTGGAAACACCATATATTTT.

The V gene is TRBV12-3 or TRBV12-4, the J gene TRBJ2-3, with 8 positions matching TRBD1. The CDR3 runs 13 residues. Trimming removed 8 bases from V and 1 base from J; junction bases left unmatched: 2. DNA for the CDR3: TGTGCCAGCGGACAGGGAGGCACAGATACGCAGTATTTT. Its translation: CASGQGGTDTQYF.

This chain links TRBV4-3 with TRBJ2-3; TRBD2 matches at 11 bases. This CDR3 region has 15 residues. The J segment lost 4 bases and the V segment lost 7 bases, leaving 7 bases of the junction unmatched. CDR1 is LGHNA, CDR2 YSLEER, per germline. CDR3 coding DNA: TGCGCCAGCACCCGAACTAGCGGGAGTTCAGATACGCAGTATTTT. The encoded protein is CASTRTSGSSDTQYF.